This TCR beta chain was identified during a study of identical twins. Study-wide findings and caveats: It was cross-sectional statistical analysis, not following the same donors, that the conclusions relied on.

A remark on this clonotype: Antigen unknown.

In TCRdb, the 5' RACE reads were re-called with MiXCR into one record per CDR3 protein. The sample consists of over 500,000 distinct CDR3 sequences, around 20% of them appearing once. V lost 3 bases to trimming and J lost 5 bases, with 16 bases between them. Germline CDR1 and CDR2: MNHNS and SASEGT. This CDR3 is 15 amino acids long. The data also belong to a second study, concerning T cells expressing NK-cell markers. That source notes: It was from sorted CD3+CD56+NKG2C+, CD3+CD56+NKG2C- and CD3+CD56-NKG2C+ T cells that TCR beta repertoires came. The eight sequenced donors comprised seven who were HCMV-seropositive and one who was seronegative. In four donors, these clonotypes also led the CD3+CD56-NKG2C+ fraction.

Sequenced material: CD4+ T cells sorted from blood. The chain combines TRBV6-1 with TRBJ1-1; D perhaps matches TRBD1 (6 bases). This TCR was sampled from a woman aged 18-35 years in good health. The CDR3 nucleotides read TGTGCCAGCAGTGATGCCATACAGGGCTATACTGAAGCTTTCTTT. It codes for CASSDAIQGYTEAFF.